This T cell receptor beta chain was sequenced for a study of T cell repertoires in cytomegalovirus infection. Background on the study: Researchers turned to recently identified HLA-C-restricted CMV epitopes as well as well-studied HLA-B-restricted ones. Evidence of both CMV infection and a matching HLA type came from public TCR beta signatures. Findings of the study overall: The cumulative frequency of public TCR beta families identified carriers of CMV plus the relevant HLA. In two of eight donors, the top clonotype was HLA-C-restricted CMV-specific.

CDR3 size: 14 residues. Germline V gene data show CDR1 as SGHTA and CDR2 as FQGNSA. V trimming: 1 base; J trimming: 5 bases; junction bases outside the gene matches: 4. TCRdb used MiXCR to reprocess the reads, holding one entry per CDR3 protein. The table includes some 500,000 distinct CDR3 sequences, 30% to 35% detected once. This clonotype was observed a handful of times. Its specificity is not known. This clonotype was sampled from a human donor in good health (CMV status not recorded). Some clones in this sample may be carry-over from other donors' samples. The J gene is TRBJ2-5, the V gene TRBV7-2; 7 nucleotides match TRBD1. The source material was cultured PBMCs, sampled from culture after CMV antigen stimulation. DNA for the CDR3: TGTGCCAGCAGCTTAGATAGGGGGCCGGAGACCCAGTACTTC. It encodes CASSLDRGPETQYF.